The source of this T cell receptor beta chain is a study of high-grade serous ovarian cancer treatment subgroups. At the level of the study: Samples averaged 14,192 reads and about 7,100 unique TCR beta rearrangements.

Comments on this clone: Its antigen is not identified.

Clones were sequenced by immunoSEQ multiplex PCR, and TCRdb holds only the in-frame ones, with some missing. Altogether several thousand clones are present, 75% to 80% being singletons, with the ten largest covering about 5%. Whole-study results and caveats: Different patients shared almost no repertoire; same-patient tumors shared about 0.1 to 0.79. Only CDR3 was analyzed; CDR1 and CDR2 were not. Without spatial data, bulk sequencing limits insight into HGSC tumor diversity.

Tumor samples were taken before definitive surgery or chemotherapy. Sequenced input: tumor tissue. This receptor was identified in a human donor with high-grade serous ovarian cancer.

The CDR3, as DNA: TGTGCCAGCAGTGAAAGTGGGAGCGGGGGAGAGACCCAGTACTTC. Its protein is CASSESGSGGETQYF. V is TRBV2 and J is TRBJ2-5; 8 bases are shared with TRBD2. Germline V lookup: CDR1 SNHLY, CDR2 FYNNEI. This CDR3 contains 15 residues. The V gene end was trimmed by 2 bases and the J gene end by 4 bases; junction bases not matched to a gene: 6.